This note documents a single T cell receptor beta chain sequence. From germline, CDR1 is SGHTS and CDR2 YDEGEE. V shed 1 base and J shed 11 bases, with 18 bases lying between them. The CDR3 runs to 15 residues. This table comes from immunoSEQ multiplex PCR, and its TCRdb copy is limited to in-frame clones, with some not included. Of under 250,000 clones in the sample, approximately 78% are singletons; the top ten hold 5.2%. The data stem from a study of blood T cell repertoires in COVID-19. At the level of the study: Italy, Spain and the United States were the sources of the convalescent and acute COVID-19 samples. Sample material is recorded as cDNA or gDNA derived from T cells, B-cell-depleted T cells, or PBMCs.

Patients from Seattle were sampled longitudinally, starting during active infection. Sequenced material: peripheral blood. The sequence derives from a woman aged 65 to 85 with COVID-19, enrolled during active disease. The rearrangement uses TRBV5-8 and TRBJ1-4; D not certain. CDR3 bases: TGTGCCAGCAGCTTGAGGGAGGACCTGAAGATGAAACTGTTTTTT. The encoded protein is CASSLREDLKMKLFF.